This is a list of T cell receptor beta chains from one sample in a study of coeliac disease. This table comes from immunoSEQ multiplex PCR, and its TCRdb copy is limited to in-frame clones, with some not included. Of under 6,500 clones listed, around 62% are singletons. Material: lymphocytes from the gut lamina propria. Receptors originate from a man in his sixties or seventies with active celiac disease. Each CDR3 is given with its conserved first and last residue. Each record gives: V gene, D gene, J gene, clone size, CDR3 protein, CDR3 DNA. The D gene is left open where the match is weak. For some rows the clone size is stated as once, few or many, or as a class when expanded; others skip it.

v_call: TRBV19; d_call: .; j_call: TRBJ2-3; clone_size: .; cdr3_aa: CASSIRDTGDTQYF; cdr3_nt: TGTGCCAGTAGTATTAGGGACACCGGAGATACGCAGTATTTT
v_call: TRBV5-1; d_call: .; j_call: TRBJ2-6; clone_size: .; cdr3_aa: CASSPKLTSGANVLTF; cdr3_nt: TGCGCCAGCAGCCCCAAACTAACATCTGGGGCCAACGTCCTGACTTTC
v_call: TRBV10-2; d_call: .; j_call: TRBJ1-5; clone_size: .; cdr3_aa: CASSEFGKRGNQPQHF; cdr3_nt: TGCGCCAGCAGTGAGTTCGGGAAAAGGGGCAATCAGCCCCAGCATTTT
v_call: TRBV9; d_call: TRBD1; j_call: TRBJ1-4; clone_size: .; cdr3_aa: CASSRGQGGEKLFF; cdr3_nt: TGTGCCAGCAGCCGGGGACAGGGGGGTGAAAAACTGTTTTTT
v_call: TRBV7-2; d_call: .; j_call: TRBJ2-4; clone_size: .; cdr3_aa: CASSPAGRVKNIQYF; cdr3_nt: TGTGCCAGCAGCCCAGCGGGTCGGGTCAAAAACATTCAGTACTTC
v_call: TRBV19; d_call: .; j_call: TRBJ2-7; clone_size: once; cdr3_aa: CASSMDIAWYEQYF; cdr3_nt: TGTGCCAGTAGTATGGACATCGCTTGGTACGAGCAGTACTTC
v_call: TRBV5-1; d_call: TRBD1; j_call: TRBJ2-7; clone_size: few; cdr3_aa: CASSPMTGGTYEQYF; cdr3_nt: TGCGCCAGCAGCCCGATGACAGGGGGAACCTACGAGCAGTACTTC
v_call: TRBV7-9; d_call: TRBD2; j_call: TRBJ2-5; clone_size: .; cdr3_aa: CASSSSGRGGQETQYF; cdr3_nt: TGTGCCAGCAGCTCCTCCGGGAGGGGTGGCCAAGAGACCCAGTACTTC
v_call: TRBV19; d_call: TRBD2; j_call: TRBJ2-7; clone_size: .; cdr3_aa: CASSKAGTSSYEQYF; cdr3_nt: TGTGCCAGTAGTAAGGCCGGGACTAGCTCCTACGAGCAGTACTTC
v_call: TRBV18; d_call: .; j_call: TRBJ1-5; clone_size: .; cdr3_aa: CASSKQGSLGNQPQHF; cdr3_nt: TGTGCCAGCTCAAAGCAGGGGTCGTTGGGCAATCAGCCCCAGCATTTT
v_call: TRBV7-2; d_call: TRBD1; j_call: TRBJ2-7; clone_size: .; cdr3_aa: CASSLQQGDRLYEQYF; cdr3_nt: TGTGCCAGCAGCTTACAACAGGGGGATCGACTCTACGAGCAGTACTTC
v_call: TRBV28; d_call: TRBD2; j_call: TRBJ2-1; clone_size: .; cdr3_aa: CASSLCLLAGGGSDEQFF; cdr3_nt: TGTGCCAGCAGTTTATGCCTACTAGCGGGAGGGGGGTCGGATGAGCAGTTCTTC
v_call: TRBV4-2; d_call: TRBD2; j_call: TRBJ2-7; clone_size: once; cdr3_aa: CASSLLAGGSYEQYF; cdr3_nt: TGTGCCAGCAGTCTACTAGCGGGGGGCTCCTACGAGCAGTACTTC
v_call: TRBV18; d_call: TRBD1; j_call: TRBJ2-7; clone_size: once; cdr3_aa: CASSRRTGDDEQYF; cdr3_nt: TGTGCCAGCTCACGCCGGACAGGGGACGACGAGCAGTACTTC
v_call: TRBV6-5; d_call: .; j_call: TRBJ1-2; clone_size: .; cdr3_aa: CASTTGSHGYTF; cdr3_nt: TGTGCCAGCACAACAGGGTCGCATGGCTACACCTTC
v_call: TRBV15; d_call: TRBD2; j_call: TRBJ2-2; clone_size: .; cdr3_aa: CATSRGEGVGELFF; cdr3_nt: TGTGCCACCAGCAGAGGGGAGGGAGTCGGGGAGCTGTTTTTT
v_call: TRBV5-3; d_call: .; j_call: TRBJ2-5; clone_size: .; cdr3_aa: CARPGGVQGAKETQYF; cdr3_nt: TGTGCCAGACCCGGGGGGGTACAGGGGGCAAAGGAGACCCAGTACTTC
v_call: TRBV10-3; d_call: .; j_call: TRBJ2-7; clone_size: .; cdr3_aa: CAISELYEQYF; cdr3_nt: TGTGCCATCAGTGAGTTGTACGAGCAGTACTTC
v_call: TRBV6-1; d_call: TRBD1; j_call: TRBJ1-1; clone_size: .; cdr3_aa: CASRRTGETEAFF; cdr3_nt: TGTGCCAGCAGGAGGACAGGGGAAACTGAAGCTTTCTTT
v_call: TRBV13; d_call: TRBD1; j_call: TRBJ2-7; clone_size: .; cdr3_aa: CASSPSMGWGQGFYEQYF; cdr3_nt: TGTGCCAGCAGCCCAAGCATGGGGTGGGGACAGGGTTTCTACGAGCAGTACTTC
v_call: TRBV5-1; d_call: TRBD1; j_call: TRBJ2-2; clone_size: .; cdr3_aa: CASSSTGQGGELFF; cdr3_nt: TGCGCCAGCAGCTCGACAGGGCAGGGCGGGGAGCTGTTTTTT
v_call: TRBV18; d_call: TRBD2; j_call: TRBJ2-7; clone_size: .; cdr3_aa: CASSPPTSGRSYEQYF; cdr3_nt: TGTGCCAGCTCACCACCGACTAGCGGGCGCTCCTACGAGCAGTACTTC
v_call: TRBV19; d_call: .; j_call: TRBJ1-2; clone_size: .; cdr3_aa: CASSIHRSSNYGYTF; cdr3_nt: TGTGCCAGTAGTATCCACAGGAGCTCTAACTATGGCTACACCTTC
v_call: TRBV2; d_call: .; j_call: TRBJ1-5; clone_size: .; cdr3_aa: CASRRDTRNQPQHF; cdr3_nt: TGTGCCAGCCGACGGGACACTCGCAATCAGCCCCAGCATTTT
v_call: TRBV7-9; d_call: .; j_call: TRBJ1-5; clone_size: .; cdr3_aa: CASSLGQGNQPQHF; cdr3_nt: TGTGCCAGCAGCTTAGGGCAGGGCAATCAGCCCCAGCATTTT
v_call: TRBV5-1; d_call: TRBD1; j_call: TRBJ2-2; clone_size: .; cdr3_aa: CASSFTGQGGTGELFF; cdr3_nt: TGCGCCAGCAGCTTTACGGGACAGGGAGGAACCGGGGAGCTGTTTTTT
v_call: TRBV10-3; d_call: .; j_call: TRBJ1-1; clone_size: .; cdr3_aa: CAISESVGSGAEAFF; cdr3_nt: TGTGCCATCAGTGAGTCGGTGGGGAGTGGCGCTGAAGCTTTCTTT
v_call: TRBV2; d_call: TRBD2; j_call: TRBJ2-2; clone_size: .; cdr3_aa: CASSETGGTGELFF; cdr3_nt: TGTGCCAGCAGTGAAACGGGAGGCACCGGGGAGCTGTTTTTT
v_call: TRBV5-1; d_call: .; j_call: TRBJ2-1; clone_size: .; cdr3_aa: CASSLAGFYNEQFF; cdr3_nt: TGCGCCAGCAGCTTGGCAGGCTTCTACAATGAGCAGTTCTTC
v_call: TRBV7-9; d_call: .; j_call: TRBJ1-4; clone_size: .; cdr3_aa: CASSRTVNEKLFF; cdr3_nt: TGTGCCAGCAGCCGGACAGTTAATGAAAAACTGTTTTTT
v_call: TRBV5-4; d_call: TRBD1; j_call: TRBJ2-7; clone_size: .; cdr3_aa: CASSGTGGSYEQYF; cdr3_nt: TGTGCCAGCTCTGGGACAGGGGGCTCCTACGAGCAGTACTTC
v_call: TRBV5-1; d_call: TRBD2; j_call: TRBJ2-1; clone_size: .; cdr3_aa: CASSPSLAGAIYNEQFF; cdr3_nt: TGCGCCAGCAGCCCTTCTTTAGCGGGGGCTATATACAATGAGCAGTTCTTC
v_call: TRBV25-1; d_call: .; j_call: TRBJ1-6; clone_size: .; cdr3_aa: CASSPQQYSPLHF; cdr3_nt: TGTGCCAGCAGTCCTCAACAATATTCACCCCTCCACTTT
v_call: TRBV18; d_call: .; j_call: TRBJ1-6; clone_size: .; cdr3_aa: CASSHGQSLSYNSPLHF; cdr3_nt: TGTGCCAGCTCTCACGGACAGTCGCTCTCCTATAATTCACCCCTCCACTTT
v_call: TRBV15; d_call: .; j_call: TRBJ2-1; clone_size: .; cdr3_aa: CATSGGDGSSYNEQFF; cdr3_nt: TGTGCCACCAGCGGAGGGGACGGGAGCTCCTACAATGAGCAGTTCTTC
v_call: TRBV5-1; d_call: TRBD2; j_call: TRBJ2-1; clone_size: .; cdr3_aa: CASSSSSGDYNEQFF; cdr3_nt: TGCGCCAGCAGCTCCTCTAGCGGGGATTACAATGAGCAGTTCTTC
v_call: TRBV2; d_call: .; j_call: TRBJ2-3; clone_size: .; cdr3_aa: CASSDKNTQYF; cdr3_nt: TGTGCCAGCAGTGATAAAAATACGCAGTATTTT
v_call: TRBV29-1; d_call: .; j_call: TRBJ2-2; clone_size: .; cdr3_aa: CSVVGTFGTGELFF; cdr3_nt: TGCAGCGTTGTTGGGACATTCGGAACCGGGGAGCTGTTTTTT
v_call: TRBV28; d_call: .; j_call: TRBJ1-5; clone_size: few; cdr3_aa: CASRHGEARQPQHF; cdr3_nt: TGTGCCAGCAGGCACGGGGAGGCGAGACAGCCCCAGCATTTT
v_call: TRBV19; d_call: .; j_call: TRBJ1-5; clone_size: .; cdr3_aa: CASTREGDNQPQHF; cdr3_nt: TGTGCCAGTACCAGGGAAGGCGACAATCAGCCCCAGCATTTT
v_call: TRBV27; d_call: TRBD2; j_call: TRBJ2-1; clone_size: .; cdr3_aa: CASSIGLARYNEQFF; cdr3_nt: TGTGCCAGCAGTATAGGACTAGCGAGGTACAATGAGCAGTTCTTC
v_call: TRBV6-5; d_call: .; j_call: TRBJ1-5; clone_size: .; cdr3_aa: CASSFSPDQPQHF; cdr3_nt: TGTGCCAGCAGTTTCTCACCGGATCAGCCCCAGCATTTT
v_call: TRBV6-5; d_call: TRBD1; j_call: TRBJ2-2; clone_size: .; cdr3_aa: CASRGTANTGELFF; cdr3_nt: TGTGCCAGCAGAGGGACAGCGAACACCGGGGAGCTGTTTTTT
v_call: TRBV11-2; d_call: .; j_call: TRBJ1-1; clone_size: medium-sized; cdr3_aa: CASSLALNTEAFF; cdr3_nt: TGTGCCAGCAGCTTAGCTCTAAACACTGAAGCTTTCTTT
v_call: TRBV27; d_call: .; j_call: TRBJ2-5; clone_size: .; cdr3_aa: CASSLSRDGKETQYF; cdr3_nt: TGTGCCAGCAGTTTATCGCGAGACGGGAAAGAGACCCAGTACTTC
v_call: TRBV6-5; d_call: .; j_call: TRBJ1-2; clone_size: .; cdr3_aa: CASTQFQGGYGYTF; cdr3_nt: TGTGCCAGCACCCAATTCCAGGGAGGCTATGGCTACACCTTC
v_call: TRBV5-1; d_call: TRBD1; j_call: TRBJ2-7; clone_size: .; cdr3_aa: CASRAGTVTYEQYF; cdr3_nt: TGCGCCAGCAGGGCCGGGACAGTCACCTACGAGCAGTACTTC
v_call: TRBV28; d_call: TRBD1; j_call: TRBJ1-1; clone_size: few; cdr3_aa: CASSGGGGWVNPEAFF; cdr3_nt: TGTGCCAGCAGTGGAGGGGGCGGTTGGGTGAACCCTGAAGCTTTCTTT
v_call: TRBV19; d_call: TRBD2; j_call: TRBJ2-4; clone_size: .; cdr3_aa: CASSISGGASKNIQYF; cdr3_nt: TGTGCCAGTAGTATAAGCGGGGGGGCCTCCAAAAACATTCAGTACTTC
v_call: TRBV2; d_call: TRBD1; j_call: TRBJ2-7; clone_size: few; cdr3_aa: CARGGQGEYEQYF; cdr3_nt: TGTGCCAGAGGGGGACAGGGGGAATACGAGCAGTACTTC
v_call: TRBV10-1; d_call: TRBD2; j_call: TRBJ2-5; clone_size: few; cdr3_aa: CASSSAGVQETQYF; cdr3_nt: TGCGCCAGCAGTTCCGCGGGGGTCCAAGAGACCCAGTACTTC
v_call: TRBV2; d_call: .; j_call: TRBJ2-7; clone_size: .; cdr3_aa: CASSGENYEQYF; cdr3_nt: TGTGCCAGCAGTGGGGAGAACTACGAGCAGTACTTC
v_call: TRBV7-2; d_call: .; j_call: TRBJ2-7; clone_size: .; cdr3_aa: CASSFRGGVSSYEQYF; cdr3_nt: TGTGCCAGCAGCTTTCGCGGCGGGGTAAGCTCCTACGAGCAGTACTTC
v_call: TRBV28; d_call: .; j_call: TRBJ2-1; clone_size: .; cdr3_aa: CASSFSFNEQFF; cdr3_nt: TGTGCCAGCAGTTTTTCCTTCAATGAGCAGTTCTTC
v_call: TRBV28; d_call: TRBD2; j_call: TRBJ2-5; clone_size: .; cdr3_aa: CASSFMPGRLAGAGETQYF; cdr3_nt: TGTGCCAGCAGTTTTATGCCGGGAAGACTAGCGGGAGCAGGAGAGACCCAGTACTTC
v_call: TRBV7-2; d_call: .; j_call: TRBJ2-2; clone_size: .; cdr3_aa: CASSLRPGAGGELFF; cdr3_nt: TGTGCCAGCAGCTTAAGGCCCGGCGCAGGGGGGGAGCTGTTTTTT
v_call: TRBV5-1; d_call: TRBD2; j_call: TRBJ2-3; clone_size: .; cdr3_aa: CASSLVAGGGDTQYF; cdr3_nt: TGCGCCAGCAGCTTGGTAGCGGGAGGGGGAGATACGCAGTATTTT
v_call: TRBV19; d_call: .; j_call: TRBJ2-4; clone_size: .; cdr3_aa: CASSIGTKIAKNIQYF; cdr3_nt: TGTGCCAGTAGTATTGGGACAAAAATAGCCAAAAACATTCAGTACTTC
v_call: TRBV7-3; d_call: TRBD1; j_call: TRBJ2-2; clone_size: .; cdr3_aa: CASRGTGANTGELFF; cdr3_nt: TGTGCCAGCAGGGGGACAGGCGCGAACACCGGGGAGCTGTTTTTT
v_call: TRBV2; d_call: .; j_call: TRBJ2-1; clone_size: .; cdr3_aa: CAGKRTLNNEQFF; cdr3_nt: TGTGCCGGAAAACGGACTCTTAACAATGAGCAGTTCTTC